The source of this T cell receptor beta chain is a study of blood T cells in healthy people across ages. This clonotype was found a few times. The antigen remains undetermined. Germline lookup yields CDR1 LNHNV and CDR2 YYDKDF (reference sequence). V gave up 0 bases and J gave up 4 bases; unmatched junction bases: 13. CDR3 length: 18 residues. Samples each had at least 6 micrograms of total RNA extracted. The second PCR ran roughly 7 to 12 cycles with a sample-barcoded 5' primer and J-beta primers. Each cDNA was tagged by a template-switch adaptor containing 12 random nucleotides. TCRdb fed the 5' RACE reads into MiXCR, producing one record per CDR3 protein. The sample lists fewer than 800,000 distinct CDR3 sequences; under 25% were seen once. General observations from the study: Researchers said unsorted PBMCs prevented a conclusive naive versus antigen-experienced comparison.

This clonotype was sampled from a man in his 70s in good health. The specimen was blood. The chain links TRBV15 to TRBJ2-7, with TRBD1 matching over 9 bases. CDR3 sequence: CATSRDLPTRDRVYEQYF. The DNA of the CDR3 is TGTGCCACCAGCAGAGATTTACCGACTCGGGACAGGGTGTACGAGCAGTACTTC.